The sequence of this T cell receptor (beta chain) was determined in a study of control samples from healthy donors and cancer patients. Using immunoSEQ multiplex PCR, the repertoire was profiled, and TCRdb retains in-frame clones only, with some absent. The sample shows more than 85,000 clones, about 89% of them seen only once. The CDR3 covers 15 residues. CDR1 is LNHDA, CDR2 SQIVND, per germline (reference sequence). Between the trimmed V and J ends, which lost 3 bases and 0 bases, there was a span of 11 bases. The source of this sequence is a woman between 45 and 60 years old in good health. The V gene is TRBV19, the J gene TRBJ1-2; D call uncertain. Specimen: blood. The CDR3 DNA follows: TGTGCCAGTAGTATGTTGGGCACCACTAACTATGGCTACACCTTC. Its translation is CASSMLGTTNYGYTF.